A selection of T cell receptor beta chains follows, all from one sample in a study of blood T cell repertoires in COVID-19. Repertoires were generated with immunoSEQ multiplex PCR, while TCRdb's copy carries only in-frame clones and drops some. This table has 250,000 or so clones, approximately 80% appearing once. The sample comprised peripheral blood. These receptors originate from a young woman with acute or convalescent COVID-19. Each CDR3 is given with its conserved first and last residue. Each record gives: V gene, CDR3 protein.

TRBV6-2/TRBV6-3 | CASSYSLDRLLYNEQFF
TRBV7-9 | CASRLTGTGNSPLHF
TRBV7-2 | CASSRTSVFQEAQYF
TRBV7-6 | CASSLETSGRDYEQYF
TRBV5-5 | CASSPLPSYQETQYF
TRBV24-1 | CATSGPPGQGIPNEQFF
TRBV10-3 | CAISGQGSAFF
TRBV3-1/TRBV3-2 | CASSHAGQGYGYTF
TRBV20-1 | CSAREEETQYF
TRBV13 | CASSLALAGGETQYF
TRBV11-2 | CASSFTYNEQFF
TRBV29-1 | CSVDDRTYTF
TRBV7-8 | CASSLAGRDYEQYF
TRBV27 | CASSMTRGALSPLHF
TRBV6-5 | CASRTTGGDYGYTF
TRBV7-6 | CASSTQGVGQGETQYF
TRBV28 | CASSSGSLQETQYF
TRBV7-3 | CASSSSSSGSDEQFF
TRBV7-2 | CASSSQYTSDEQFF
TRBV25-1 | CASSETATGFNNEQFF
TRBV10-3 | CAISESGRYRGSYEQYF
TRBV6-6 | CASSYLQGGSPLHF
TRBV6-5 | CASSRGFYNSPLHF
TRBV13 | CASSLGTGGFLTEAFF
TRBV10-3 | CAISDTGIDNQPQHF
TRBV19 | CASSGAVLPRYNEQFF
TRBV19 | CASSLGTSLKETQYF
TRBV7-2 | CASSLGGRGYEQYF
TRBV18 | CASSPDRVNEKLFF
TRBV7-2 | CASSSVSASYEQYF
TRBV3-1/TRBV3-2 | CASSQLQQKSGLEQYF
TRBV5-6 | CASSRYTGFGNTIYF
TRBV7-6 | CASSLEASGRDGIDEQFF
TRBV7-6 | CASSAPSGRTQETQYF
TRBV7-9 | CASSLPGTGGSGTEAFF
TRBV30 | CAWRLRDRLNYGYTF
TRBV29-1 | CSVTDRDNSPLHF
TRBV12-3/TRBV12-4 | CASSRQTLYEQYF
TRBV7-9 | CASSLERETQYF
TRBV30 | CAWSGGRNQPQHF
TRBV7-2 | CASSQPLQVTTDTQYF
TRBV7-6 | CASSLGQPPEYQHF
TRBV7-8 | CASSPPGSSNQPQHF
TRBV19 | CASSIPNQPQHF